What follows describes a single T cell receptor (beta chain). Its cognate antigen is unknown. V lost 10 bases to trimming and J lost 4 bases; unmatched junction nucleotides: 14. CDR1 is LNHDA, CDR2 SQIVND, per germline (reference sequence). This CDR3 is 15 amino acids long. The data were obtained in a study of cytomegalovirus exposure and HLA in healthy donors. Whole-study results and caveats: Cytomegalovirus association was listed for around 170 TCR beta chains. Some V segments could not be told apart, so they were left out, TRBV6-2 and TRBV6-3 among them. Later work associated 16,951 TCR beta sequences with HLA alleles at 0.05 false discovery rate.

When sampled, the donors appeared nominally healthy, though they likely had unrecorded immune exposures. With 60 Vbeta and 13 Jbeta primers, the PCR was carried out. Some clones are missing from TCRdb's copy, which holds only in-frame ones; the method was immunoSEQ multiplex PCR. The table records roughly 130,000 clones, about four fifths of them present only once. The J gene is TRBJ1-2, the V gene TRBV19; TRBD1 agrees at 8 bases. The TCR was taken from a man aged 25 to 40 in good health and CMV-seronegative. Material for sequencing was PBMCs. This chain's CDR3 is CATTWTGKSSYGYTF. CDR3 DNA: TGTGCCACCACTTGGACAGGGAAATCGTCCTATGGCTACACCTTC.